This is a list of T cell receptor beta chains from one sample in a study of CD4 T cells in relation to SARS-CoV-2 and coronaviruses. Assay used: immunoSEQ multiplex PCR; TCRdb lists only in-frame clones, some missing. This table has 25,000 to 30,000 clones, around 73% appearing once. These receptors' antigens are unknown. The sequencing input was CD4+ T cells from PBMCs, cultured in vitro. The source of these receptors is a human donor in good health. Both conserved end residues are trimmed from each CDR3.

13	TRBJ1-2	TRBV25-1	ASSLPGQGLGGYT
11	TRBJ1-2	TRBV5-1	ASSLDRGYGYT
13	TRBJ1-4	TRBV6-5	ASSPQGVTGEKLF
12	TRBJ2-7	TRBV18	ASSRTSSTYEQY
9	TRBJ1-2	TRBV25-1	ASSETYGYT
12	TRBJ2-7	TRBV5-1	ASSPGGGTYEQY
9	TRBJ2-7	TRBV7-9	ASSHQYEQY
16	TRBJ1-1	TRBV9	ASSETGGASPTMAEAF
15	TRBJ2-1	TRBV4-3	ASSQAWRTSGNNEQF
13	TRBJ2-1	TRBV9	ASSPGLAPHNEQF
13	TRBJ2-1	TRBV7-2	ASSLTSGTYNEQF